This T cell receptor (beta chain) appears in the sequencing data of a study of blood T cells in healthy people across ages. Study-wide points: Expanded clonotype shifts may have been confounded, as the donors had an unknown CMV status. Aged donors had fewer naive CD4+ cells and lower diversity than long-lived donors. PBMCs went unsorted, and a conclusive naive versus antigen-experienced comparison was therefore prevented.

For the second PCR, which ran for 7 to 11 cycles, a sample-barcoded 5' primer and a J-beta primer mix were used. MiXCR was run by TCRdb on the 5' RACE reads, yielding one entry per CDR3 protein. The sample has about 680,000 distinct CDR3 sequences, about half seen once. V dropped 5 bases and J dropped 0 bases, with 5 bases sitting between them. Germline V gene data show CDR1 as SGHTA and CDR2 as FQGNSA. There are 13 residues in the CDR3. This clonotype appeared many times. The antigen is not known. This chain links TRBV7-2 with TRBJ1-5; D uncertain. What was sequenced was blood. This receptor was obtained from a woman aged 55-69 years in good health. The CDR3 reads CASSRDSNQPQHF. CDR3 bases: TGTGCCAGCAGCCGCGATAGCAATCAGCCCCAGCATTTT.